A single T cell receptor beta chain is shown here with its context. As yet, its antigen is unknown. The controls were healthy donors who were matched for age and sex. TEMRA cells were FACS-enriched and CD8+ and CD4+ T cells negatively isolated. The RNA input was roughly 0.45 to 1 ug, and it was reverse transcribed with random hexamers. Amplification of the TCR beta CDR3 was carried out by immunoSEQ multiplex PCR, which spanned a total of 54 Vbeta and 13 Jbeta segments. Via MiXCR, TCRdb re-called the immunoSEQ multiplex PCR reads, giving one row per CDR3 protein. The sample lists 150,000 to 200,000 distinct CDR3 sequences, around 95% occurring once. V shed 0 bases and J shed 1 base, with 9 bases lying between them. The CDR3 length is 15 residues. CDR1 LGHNA and CDR2 YNFKEQ come from the germline V gene. This sample stems from a study of CD8 T cells in Susac syndrome. Findings of the study overall: It was acknowledged by the study that relatively few individuals were included in its TCR sequencing and HLA analysis.

Input material: CD4+ T cells from PBMCs. The J gene is TRBJ2-5, the V gene TRBV4-2; no definite D call. The TCR comes from a human donor in good health. The DNA of the CDR3 is TGTGCCAGCAGCCAAGAGTCCCTATCCCAAGAGACCCAGTACTTC. Amino acid sequence: CASSQESLSQETQYF.